The present T cell receptor beta chain was sequenced within a study of technical replicates of blood from a handful of donors. With 2 bases clipped from V and 3 bases from J, the junction kept 6 bases outside the gene matches. Germline V CDR1 and CDR2: GTSNPN, SVGIG (reference sequence). The CDR3 is 15 amino acids. Using immunoSEQ multiplex PCR, the repertoire was profiled, and TCRdb retains in-frame clones only, with some absent. The sample holds fewer than 100,000 clones, about nine tenths seen once. The genes are TRBV30 and TRBJ2-3; TRBD2 aligns across 9 bases. This receptor was taken from a human donor in good health. Sequencing input: T cells isolated from PBMCs. CDR3 bases: TGTGCCTGGAGTAGTCTAGCGGGGAGTACAGATACGCAGTATTTT. Translation: CAWSSLAGSTDTQYF.